A single sample gave rise to the 6 T cell receptor beta chains below, sequenced in a study of patients and donors after allogeneic stem cell transplantation (dated by TCRdb to 2018 to 2021). Library generation was performed with RT-PCR. Instrument on record: NextSeq 550. TCRdb reprocessing: public reads trimmed at Q25 with fastp, clones called with MiXCR, in-frame beta chains kept. Rows are combined by CDR3 protein, so each entry shows the most common genes and DNA. The sample includes about a million distinct CDR3 sequences, with roughly 18% observed a single time. The ten largest clones take up around 6% of the sample. Sequences were obtained from blood, either unsorted or a sorted T cell fraction (not recorded which). These receptors originate from a human donor who was either an allogeneic HSCT recipient or a stem cell or donor lymphocyte infusion donor (not recorded which). It is not recorded whose cells these are; they may come from a transplant donor.

This clonotype came up many times. The chain uses TRBV12-3 or TRBV12-4 and TRBJ1-5; D possibly corresponds to TRBD1 (6 bases). This CDR3 is 17 amino acids long. The germline V and J ends were trimmed by 3 bases and 2 bases, with 17 bases remaining between them. The CDR3 protein is CASSLRAGVDGNQPQHF. The CDR3 DNA is TGTGCCAGCAGTTTGAGGGCAGGGGTTGATGGCAATCAGCCCCAGCATTTT.

The V and J genes are TRBV29-1 and TRBJ2-1; 9 nucleotides agree with TRBD2. The CDR3 is 16 amino acids. The germline gives CDR1 SQVTM, CDR2 ANQGSEA. The chain's CDR3 is CSIRGMGGLAYNEQFF. DNA for the CDR3: TGCAGTATACGGGGGATGGGAGGACTAGCGTACAATGAGCAGTTCTTC.

This clonotype was seen a handful of times. The genes are TRBV5-1 and TRBJ2-4, with 10 positions matching TRBD2. In germline, CDR1 is SGHRS, CDR2 YFSETQ. The CDR3 totals 15 residues. Germline trimming cut 4 bases from V and 5 bases from J; bases unmatched to any gene: 6. The CDR3 protein is CASSPDLAGENIQYF. The CDR3 coding sequence is TGCGCCAGCAGCCCGGACCTAGCGGGAGAAAACATTCAGTACTTC.

The chain has TRBV3-1 and TRBJ1-4; D gene ambiguous. V was pared by 3 bases and J by 6 bases, with 14 bases between. The CDR3 totals 15 residues. Germline CDR1 LGHDT, CDR2 YNNKEL (reference sequence). The CDR3 sequence: CASSQRVAGDEKLFF. CDR3 DNA: TGTGCCAGCAGCCAGCGGGTAGCCGGGGATGAAAAACTGTTTTTT.

This clonotype was seen a handful of times. V and J are TRBV10-3 and TRBJ1-2, with TRBD1 identical over 8 bases. Germline lookup yields CDR1 ENHRY and CDR2 SYGVKD. The junction had 5 bases not matched to a gene; V was cut back by 3 bases and J by 5 bases. This CDR3 region has 14 residues. CDR3: CAISETDRGYGYTF. CDR3 in DNA: TGTGCCATCAGTGAAACTGACAGGGGATATGGCTACACCTTC.

This clonotype was seen a few times. The V and J genes are TRBV2 and TRBJ2-1; no firm D call. The V gene's germline CDR1 is SNHLY and CDR2 FYNNEI. The CDR3 consists of 11 residues. V lost 8 bases to trimming and J lost 10 bases, with 12 bases between them. The CDR3 protein is CASGRPREQFF. As DNA, the CDR3 is TGTGCCAGCGGCCGACCGCGGGAGCAGTTCTTC.